One and the same sample provided the 26 T cell receptor beta chains below, sequenced in a study of Ad26.COV2.S vaccination and SARS-CoV-2 variants. The treatment is: around 19 received Ad26.COV2.S at low or high dose, single or two shots; a few received placebo; per-sample allocation not given. The samples date from day 63 after the first vaccine or placebo injection. The assay was immunoSEQ multiplex PCR, and TCRdb's table has in-frame clones only and misses some. The profile covers some 290,000 clones, with 86% appearing a single time and roughly 1.9% taken by the ten largest. The specimen comprised peripheral blood, sampled in a trial of Ad26.COV2.S vaccine versus placebo. The receptor set was obtained from a person aged 18-65 years who received the Ad26.COV2.S COVID-19 vaccine or a placebo.

Many counts were recorded for this clone. The rearrangement links TRBV7-9 to TRBJ2-7; D may be TRBD1 (5 bases). The ends were cut back, 2 bases at V and 7 bases at J, with 12 bases in the middle. This CDR3 spans 13 amino acids. Looked up from germline, CDR1 is SEHNR and CDR2 is FQNEAQ (reference sequence). The DNA for the CDR3 is TGTGCCAGCAGCTTAATTGGGGCCCGGGAGCAGTACTTC. This sequence encodes CASSLIGAREQYF. Combining the CDR3 with reference TRBV7-9 and TRBJ2-7 gives the whole variable domain DTGVSQNPRHKITKRGQNVTFRCDPISEHNRLYWYRQTLGQGPEFLTYFQNEAQLEKSRLLSDRFSAERPKGSFSTLEIQRTEQGDSAMYLCASSLIGAREQYFGPGTRLTVT.

This chain joins TRBV9 and TRBJ2-3; 9 bases are a match to TRBD2. The CDR3 sequence is 18 residues long. V was clipped by 4 bases and J by 0 bases; unmatched bases: 12. Per the germline V gene, CDR1 is SGDLS and CDR2 is YYNGEE. The CDR3: CASSPHRSLAGSTDTQYF. The DNA of the CDR3 is TGTGCCAGCAGCCCCCACCGATCGCTAGCGGGGAGCACAGATACGCAGTATTTT.

The chain links TRBV7-2 to TRBJ2-7, with a possible D match to TRBD2 (7 bases). The germline V and J ends were trimmed by 3 bases and 2 bases, with 20 bases remaining between them. CDR3 size: 17 residues. Germline-derived CDR1 and CDR2 are SGHTA and FQGNSA. The DNA of the CDR3 is TGTGCCAGCAGCTTTTGGGGGGGGCTCCCAGACCCCTACGAGCAGTACTTC. Its protein product is CASSFWGGLPDPYEQYF.

V is TRBV2 and J is TRBJ2-1, with D unclear. Looked up from germline, CDR1 is SNHLY and CDR2 is FYNNEI. The CDR3 loop spans 16 amino acids. Trimming removed 3 bases from V and 2 bases from J, with 14 bases in between. The CDR3 sequence is CASSEVARGAYNEQFF. CDR3 DNA sequence: TGTGCCAGCAGTGAGGTCGCCCGTGGGGCCTACAATGAGCAGTTCTTC.

V is TRBV2 and J is TRBJ1-1; D is possibly TRBD1 (5 bases). Germline CDR1 is SNHLY and CDR2 is FYNNEI. V dropped 6 bases and J dropped 2 bases, with 13 bases sitting between them. This CDR3 contains 14 residues. CDR3 amino acids: CASRVGPSNTEAFF. The CDR3 coding sequence is TGTGCCAGCAGGGTGGGACCTTCCAACACTGAAGCTTTCTTT.

The chain couples TRBV6-5 to TRBJ1-2; the match to TRBD1 covers 8 bases. CDR3 size: 15 residues. CDR1 and CDR2 (germline): MNHEY, SVGAGI. V lost 10 bases and J lost 5; bases outside the gene matches: 15. CDR3 DNA: TGTGCCATCACTCTAGGGGACAGGCCCACGTATGGCTACACCTTC. This sequence encodes CAITLGDRPTYGYTF.

This clone has just a few counts. The V gene is TRBV7-2, the J gene TRBJ2-1; D is unresolved. CDR3 length equals 13 residues. V shed 4 bases and J shed 3 bases, with 7 bases lying between them. Looked up from germline, CDR1 is SGHTA and CDR2 is FQGNSA. Here the CDR3 reads CASSSNYYNEQFF. The CDR3 coding sequence is TGTGCCAGCAGCTCCAATTACTACAATGAGCAGTTCTTC.

V usage is TRBV18 and J usage is TRBJ2-2; no clear D. Trimming shortened V by 3 bases and J by 0 bases, and 11 bases separated the two germline ends. CDR3 length: 16 amino acids. The germline V gene encodes CDR1 KGHSH and CDR2 LQKENI. The DNA for the CDR3 is TGTGCCAGCTCACCGGTTCTACCAACGAACACCGGGGAGCTGTTTTTT. Translated, it gives CASSPVLPTNTGELFF.

The chain carries TRBV19 and TRBJ1-1; D possibly corresponds to TRBD1 (6 bases). Germline CDR1 and CDR2: LNHDA and SQIVND (reference sequence). V lost 7 bases to trimming and J lost 0 bases, with 12 bases between them. CDR3 length: 14 residues. The CDR3 region has the DNA TGTGCCAGTATGGGGGGGACAATGAACACTGAAGCTTTCTTT. Translating it yields CASMGGTMNTEAFF. The entire variable domain, with the rest obtained from reference TRBV19 and TRBJ1-1, is as follows: DGGITQSPKYLFRKEGQNVTLSCEQNLNHDAMYWYRQDPGQGLRLIYYSQIVNDFQKGDIAEGYSVSREKKESFPLTVTSAQKNPTAFYLCASMGGTMNTEAFFGQGTRLTVV.

In this sample, this clone turned up once. The CDR3 nucleotides are TGCGCCAGCAGCTTGGACATTCCTTCCAATGGCTACACCTTC. Translated: CASSLDIPSNGYTF. The chain uses TRBV5-1 and TRBJ1-2; D not resolved. The CDR3 is made up of 14 amino acids. Germline V CDR1 and CDR2: SGHRS, YFSETQ. V lost 0 bases and J lost 6, with 12 bases in between.

The rearrangement uses TRBV6-6 and TRBJ1-5; tentatively, D is TRBD1 (6 bases). This CDR3 has 16 residues. V shed 4 bases and J shed 1 base, with 14 bases lying between them. The germline CDR1 and CDR2 sequences are MNHNY and SVGAGI (reference sequence). CDR3 loop: CASSFSGGPSNQPQHF. The CDR3 DNA sequence: TGTGCCAGCAGTTTCTCCGGGGGCCCAAGCAATCAGCCCCAGCATTTT.

The V and J genes are TRBV5-4 and TRBJ2-2; 7 nucleotides agree with TRBD1. Germline lookup yields CDR1 SGHNT and CDR2 YYREEE (reference sequence). V was clipped by 2 bases and J by 1 base; unmatched bases: 5. The CDR3 length is 16 residues. The CDR3 loop is CASSFQGEKNTGELFF. Written as DNA, the CDR3 is TGTGCCAGCAGCTTTCAGGGGGAGAAGAACACCGGGGAGCTGTTTTTT.

The DNA for the CDR3 is TGTGCCAGCAGCTTGCTGGGGTCCTCGAACACTGAAGCTTTCTTT. It translates to CASSLLGSSNTEAFF. The chain has TRBV5-4 and TRBJ1-1; no clear D gene. The CDR3 sequence is 15 residues long. V was clipped by 1 base and J by 1 base, with 11 bases between them. Germline V CDR1 and CDR2: SGHNT, YYREEE (reference sequence). Full variable domain (outside the CDR3, taken from reference TRBV5-4 and TRBJ1-1): ETGVTQSPTHLIKTRGQQVTLRCSSQSGHNTVSWYQQALGQGPQFIFQYYREEENGRGNFPPRFSGLQFPNYSSELNVNALELDDSALYLCASSLLGSSNTEAFFGQGTRLTVV.

This chain joins TRBV6-2 or TRBV6-3 and TRBJ1-2; D is undetermined. The V gene lost 0 bases and the J gene lost 6 bases, with 8 bases spanning the gap. This CDR3 has 13 residues. CDR1 is MNHEY, CDR2 SVGEGT, per germline. CDR3 protein: CASSYSNGDGYTF. CDR3 bases: TGTGCCAGCAGTTACTCGAACGGGGATGGCTACACCTTC.

The V and J genes are TRBV5-4 and TRBJ2-5, with TRBD2 matching over 8 bases. The CDR3 length is 14 residues. Germline V gene data show CDR1 as SGHNT and CDR2 as YYREEE (reference sequence). Trimming removed 0 bases from V and 5 bases from J; junction bases left unmatched: 3. In nucleotides, the CDR3 is TGTGCCAGCAGCTTGGACGGGGGGGCGGAGACCCAGTACTTC. Amino acid sequence: CASSLDGGAETQYF.

The chain employs TRBV4-3 and TRBJ1-4, with D possibly matching TRBD1 (5 bases). The germline V and J ends were trimmed by 4 bases and 5 bases, with 14 bases remaining between them. CDR3 length: 15 residues. Germline V gene sequence: CDR1 LGHNA, CDR2 YSLEER. CDR3 in DNA: TGCGCCAGCAGCCGAGAGGGGACCCACAATGAAAAACTGTTTTTT. Amino acids: CASSREGTHNEKLFF.

The rearrangement joins TRBV4-3 to TRBJ1-1, with 11 bases fitting TRBD1. Germline CDR1 LGHNA, CDR2 YSLEER. V was pared by 3 bases and J by 5 bases, with 5 bases of the junction left unmatched. The CDR3 spans 15 residues. In nucleotides, the CDR3 is TGCGCCAGCAGCCAGGAGGACAGGGGGCGGACTGAAGCTTTCTTT. This translates into CASSQEDRGRTEAFF.

The CDR3 loop is CASSPTLGTGNEQYF. The DNA of the CDR3 is TGTGCCAGCTCACCGACCCTAGGGACAGGAAACGAGCAGTACTTC. The V gene is TRBV18, the J gene TRBJ2-7, with 8 bases matching TRBD1. This CDR3 contains 15 residues. From germline, CDR1 is KGHSH and CDR2 LQKENI. The junction had 9 bases not matched to a gene; V was cut back by 3 bases and J by 5 bases. Full variable domain (remainder filled in from reference TRBV18 and TRBJ2-7): NAGVMQNPRHLVRRRGQEARLRCSPMKGHSHVYWYRQLPEEGLKFMVYLQKENIIDESGMPKERFSAEFPKEGPSILRIQQVVRGDSAAYFCASSPTLGTGNEQYFGPGTRLTVT.

V and J are TRBV18 and TRBJ1-1; D perhaps matches TRBD1 (5 bases). The length of the CDR3 is 13 residues. V was shortened by 2 bases and J by 6 bases, with 10 bases between the two germline ends. The germline gives CDR1 KGHSH, CDR2 LQKENI. The CDR3 DNA is TGTGCCAGCTCACCAAGGGTGGGGCCTGAAGCTTTCTTT. Encoded protein: CASSPRVGPEAFF.

This clone was seen a handful of times. The chain carries TRBV27 and TRBJ2-7; 7 nucleotides align to TRBD1. The CDR3 is 17 amino acids. Trimming cost V 7 bases and J 0 bases; bases outside gene matches: 15. Germline values: CDR1 MNHEY, CDR2 SMNVEV (reference sequence). The CDR3 spells CASTPLSDRRSSYEQYF. The CDR3 DNA reads as TGTGCCAGCACCCCATTATCGGACAGGAGGAGCTCCTACGAGCAGTACTTC.

The chain uses TRBV25-1 and TRBJ2-7; 8 bases agree with TRBD1. The CDR3 covers 14 residues. The germline gives CDR1 MGHDK, CDR2 SYGVNS. Trimming took 5 bases from V and 0 from J; bases not matched to a gene: 3. The CDR3 nucleotides are TGTGCCAGCAGTTTCCAGGGGGCCTCCTACGAGCAGTACTTC. Translating it yields CASSFQGASYEQYF.

V is TRBV9 and J is TRBJ2-7, with a weak D call TRBD1 (6 bases). The CDR3 is 15 amino acids. The germline CDR1 and CDR2 sequences are SGDLS and YYNGEE. The V and J ends lost 0 bases and 2 bases respectively, with 12 bases between them. CDR3 in DNA: TGTGCCAGCAGCGTAGGAGGGACACCAACCTACGAGCAGTACTTC. Its protein is CASSVGGTPTYEQYF.

The CDR3 DNA reads as TGCGCCAGCAGCCGACAGAGGGGATCTATGAACACTGAAGCTTTCTTT. This translates into CASSRQRGSMNTEAFF. The chain carries TRBV5-1 and TRBJ1-1; D is perhaps TRBD1 (5 bases). V was shortened by 4 bases and J by 0 bases, with 16 bases between the two germline ends. This CDR3 is built from 16 residues. The germline CDR1 and CDR2 sequences are SGHRS and YFSETQ.

This chain joins TRBV5-1 and TRBJ2-3; no reliable D call. Looked up from germline, CDR1 is SGHRS and CDR2 is YFSETQ. V was shortened by 5 bases and J by 4 bases, with 11 bases between the two germline ends. CDR3 length: 13 amino acids. CDR3 in DNA: TGCGCCAGCAGGGCATCAGGCCCAGATACGCAGTATTTT. It specifies CASRASGPDTQYF.

V is TRBV11-3 and J is TRBJ2-5, with D hard to call. The V gene's germline CDR1 is SGHNT and CDR2 YENEEA. V was cut by 1 base and J by 3 bases, with 6 bases left in between. The CDR3 runs to 13 residues. CDR3 region: CASSLAAEETQYF. CDR3 in DNA: TGTGCCAGCAGCTTAGCGGCAGAAGAGACCCAGTACTTC.

This chain uses TRBV6-1 with TRBJ1-5; no reliable D call. The CDR3 is 16 amino acids. V lost 3 bases and J lost 5, with 17 bases in between. Germline assignment: CDR1 MNHNS and CDR2 SASEGT. CDR3 region: CASSDSATELYQPQHF. The CDR3 DNA sequence: TGTGCCAGCAGTGATTCAGCCACGGAACTTTATCAGCCCCAGCATTTT.